Detailed here is one T cell receptor beta chain. The antigen remains unidentified. Unexposed donor CD4+ T cells date from about 2011-2018, before the COVID-19 pandemic. The cells were cultured for over eight days before CD4+ T cells were isolated. As cell numbers allowed, unexposed-donor CD4+ T cells faced SARS-CoV-2 S/N and four cold-coronavirus spikes. This sample stems from a study of CD4 T cells in relation to SARS-CoV-2 and coronaviruses. Study-wide background: Negative control cultures got HIV-1 Nef peptides or no peptide. Study results and limitations: Roughly 65% of donors had memory CD4+ clonotypes crossrecognizing SARS-CoV-2 and common cold coronavirus spike.

The CDR3 length is 13 residues. CDR1 is MNHEY, CDR2 SVGAGI, per germline. V lost 6 bases and J lost 0, with 7 bases in between. The data were produced by immunoSEQ multiplex PCR, yet TCRdb's version contains in-frame clones alone and is incomplete. The sample includes 20,000 to 25,000 clones, more than 70% of them seen just once. The material sequenced was CD4+ T cells from PBMCs, cultured in vitro. The clonotype was recovered from a human donor in good health. The chain combines TRBV6-5 with TRBJ2-3, with D unclear. Here the CDR3 DNA reads TGTGCCAGCAGGGGTCAAAGCACAGATACGCAGTATTTT. Translation gives CASRGQSTDTQYF.